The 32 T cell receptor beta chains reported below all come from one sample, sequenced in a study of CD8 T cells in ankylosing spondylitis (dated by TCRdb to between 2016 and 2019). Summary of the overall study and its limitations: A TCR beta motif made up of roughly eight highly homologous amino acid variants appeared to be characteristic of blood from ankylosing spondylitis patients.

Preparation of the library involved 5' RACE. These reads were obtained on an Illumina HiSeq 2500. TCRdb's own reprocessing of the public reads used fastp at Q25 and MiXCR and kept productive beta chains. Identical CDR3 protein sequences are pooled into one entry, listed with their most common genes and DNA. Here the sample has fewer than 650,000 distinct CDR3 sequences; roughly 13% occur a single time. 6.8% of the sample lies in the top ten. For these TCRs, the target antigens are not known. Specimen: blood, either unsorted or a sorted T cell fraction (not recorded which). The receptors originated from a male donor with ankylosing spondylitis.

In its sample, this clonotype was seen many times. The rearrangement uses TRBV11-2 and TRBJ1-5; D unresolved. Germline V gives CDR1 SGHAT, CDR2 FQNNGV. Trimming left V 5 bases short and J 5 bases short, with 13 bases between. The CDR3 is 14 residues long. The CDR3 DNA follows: TGTGCCAGCAGCCAAGGAGCGGTTGATCAGCCCCAGCATTTT. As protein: CASSQGAVDQPQHF.

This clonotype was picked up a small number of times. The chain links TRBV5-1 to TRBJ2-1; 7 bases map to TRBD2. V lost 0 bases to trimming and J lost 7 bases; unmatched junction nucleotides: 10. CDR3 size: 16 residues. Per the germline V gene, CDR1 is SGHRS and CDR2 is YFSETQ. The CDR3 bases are TGCGCCAGCAGCTTGGCCGGCGGGAGCACCGGGAATGAGCAGTTCTTC. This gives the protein CASSLAGGSTGNEQFF.

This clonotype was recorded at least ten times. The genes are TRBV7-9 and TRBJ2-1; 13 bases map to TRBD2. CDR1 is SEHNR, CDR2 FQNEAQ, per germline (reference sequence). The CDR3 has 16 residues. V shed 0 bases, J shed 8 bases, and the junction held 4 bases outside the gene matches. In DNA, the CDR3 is TGTGCCAGCAGCTTAGCCGGACTAGCGGGAGAATATGAGCAGTTCTTC. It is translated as CASSLAGLAGEYEQFF.

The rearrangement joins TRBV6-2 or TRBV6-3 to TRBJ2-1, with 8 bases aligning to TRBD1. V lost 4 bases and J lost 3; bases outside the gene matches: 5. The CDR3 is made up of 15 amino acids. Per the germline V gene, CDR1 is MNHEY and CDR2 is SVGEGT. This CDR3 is CASSSRDRFYNEQFF. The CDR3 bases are TGTGCCAGCAGTTCCCGGGACAGGTTCTACAATGAGCAGTTCTTC.

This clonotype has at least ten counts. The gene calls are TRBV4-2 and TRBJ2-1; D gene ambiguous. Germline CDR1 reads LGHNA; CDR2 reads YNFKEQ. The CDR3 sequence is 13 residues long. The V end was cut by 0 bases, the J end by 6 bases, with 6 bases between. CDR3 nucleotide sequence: TGTGCCAGCAGCCAAGAAGGTGGCAATGAGCAGTTCTTC. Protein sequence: CASSQEGGNEQFF.

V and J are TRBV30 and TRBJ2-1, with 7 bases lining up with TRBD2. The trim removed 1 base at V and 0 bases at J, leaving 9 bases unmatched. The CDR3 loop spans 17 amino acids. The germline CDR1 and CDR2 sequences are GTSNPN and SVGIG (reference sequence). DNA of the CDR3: TGTGCCTGGAGTGATCCTCGACTAGCCAGCTCCTACAATGAGCAGTTCTTC. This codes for CAWSDPRLASSYNEQFF. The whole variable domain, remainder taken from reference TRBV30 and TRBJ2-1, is SQTIHQWPATLVQPVGSPLSLECTVEGTSNPNLYWYRQAAGRGLQLLFYSVGIGQISSEVPQNLSASRPQDRQFILSSKKLLLSDSGFYLCAWSDPRLASSYNEQFFGPGTRLTVL.

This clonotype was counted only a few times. The CDR3 sequence: CASSPPLASGSRYEQFF. In DNA, the CDR3 is TGTGCCAGCTCACCACCCCTCGCTAGCGGGAGCCGTTATGAGCAGTTCTTC. The chain recombines TRBV18 with TRBJ2-1; the match to TRBD2 covers 10 bases. Germline CDR1 is KGHSH and CDR2 is LQKENI. CDR3 length: 17 residues. Trimming took 0 bases from V and 8 from J; bases not matched to a gene: 10.

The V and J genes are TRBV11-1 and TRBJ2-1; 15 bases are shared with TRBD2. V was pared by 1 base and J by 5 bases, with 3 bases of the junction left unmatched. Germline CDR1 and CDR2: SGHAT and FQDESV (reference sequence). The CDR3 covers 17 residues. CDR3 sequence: CASSLGTSGRGDNEQFF. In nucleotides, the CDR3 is TGTGCCAGCAGCTTAGGGACTAGCGGGAGGGGAGACAATGAGCAGTTCTTC.

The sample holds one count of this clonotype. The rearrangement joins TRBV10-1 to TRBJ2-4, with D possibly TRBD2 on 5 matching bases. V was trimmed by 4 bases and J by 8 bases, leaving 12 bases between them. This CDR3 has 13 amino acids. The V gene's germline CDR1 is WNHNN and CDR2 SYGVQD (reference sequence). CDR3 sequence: CASSGVAPDIQYF. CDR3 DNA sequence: TGCGCCAGCAGTGGGGTAGCGCCCGACATTCAGTACTTC.

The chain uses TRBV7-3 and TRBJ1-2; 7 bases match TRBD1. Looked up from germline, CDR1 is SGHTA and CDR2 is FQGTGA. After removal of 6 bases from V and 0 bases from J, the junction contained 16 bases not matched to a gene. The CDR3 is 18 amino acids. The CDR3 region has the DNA TGTGCCAGCAGTTCGGCAATGGGCAGGGGGTTGTCTAACTATGGCTACACCTTC. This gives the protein CASSSAMGRGLSNYGYTF.

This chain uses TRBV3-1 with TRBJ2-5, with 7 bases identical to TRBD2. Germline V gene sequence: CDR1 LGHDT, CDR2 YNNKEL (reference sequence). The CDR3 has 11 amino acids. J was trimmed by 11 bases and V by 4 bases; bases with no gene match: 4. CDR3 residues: CASSRGGRQYF. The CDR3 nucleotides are TGTGCCAGCAGCCGGGGGGGAAGGCAGTACTTC.

CDR3 sequence: CAIRGSSYNEQFF. CDR3 nucleotide sequence: TGTGCCATCAGAGGAAGCTCCTACAATGAGCAGTTCTTC. The chain is built from TRBV15 and TRBJ2-1; D call uncertain. The CDR3 spans 13 residues. CDR1 and CDR2 from the germline V gene are LNHNV and YYDKDF (reference sequence). V lost 10 bases to trimming and J lost 0 bases, with 10 bases between them.

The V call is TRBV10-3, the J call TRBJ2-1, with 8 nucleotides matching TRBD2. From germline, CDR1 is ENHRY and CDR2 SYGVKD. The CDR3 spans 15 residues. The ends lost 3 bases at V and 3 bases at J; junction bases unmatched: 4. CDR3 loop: CAISETGGIYNEQFF. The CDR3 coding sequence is TGTGCCATCAGTGAAACGGGAGGGATCTACAATGAGCAGTTCTTC.

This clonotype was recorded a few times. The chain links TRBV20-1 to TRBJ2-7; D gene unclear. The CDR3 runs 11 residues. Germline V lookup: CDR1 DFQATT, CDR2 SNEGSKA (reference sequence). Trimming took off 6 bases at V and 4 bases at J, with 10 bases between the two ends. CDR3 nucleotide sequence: TGCAGTGCAAGACGTCCGTACGAGCAGTACTTC. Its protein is CSARRPYEQYF.

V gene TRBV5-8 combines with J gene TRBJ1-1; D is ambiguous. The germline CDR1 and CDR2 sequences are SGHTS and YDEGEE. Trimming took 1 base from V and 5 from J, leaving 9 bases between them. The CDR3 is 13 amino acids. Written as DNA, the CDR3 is TGTGCCAGCAGCTTGTCTTCGATGACTGAAGCTTTCTTT. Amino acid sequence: CASSLSSMTEAFF.

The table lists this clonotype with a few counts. This CDR3 is CASSQETAGRRSNYGYTF. As DNA, the CDR3 is TGTGCCAGCAGCCAAGAGACGGCAGGGAGACGTTCTAACTATGGCTACACCTTC. This chain links TRBV4-2 with TRBJ1-2; a possible D gene is TRBD1 (5 bases). The CDR3 spans 18 residues. Between the trimmed V and J ends, which lost 0 bases and 0 bases, there was a span of 17 bases. Germline CDR1 is LGHNA and CDR2 is YNFKEQ.

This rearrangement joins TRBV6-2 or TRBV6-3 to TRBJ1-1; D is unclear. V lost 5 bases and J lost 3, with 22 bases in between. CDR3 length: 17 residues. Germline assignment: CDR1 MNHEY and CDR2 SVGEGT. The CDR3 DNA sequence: TGTGCCAGCAGTAAGGGAAGGCAAACGCTTTCCCACACTGAAGCTTTCTTT. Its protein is CASSKGRQTLSHTEAFF.

This CDR3 reads CSVEARSRIGRGYGYTF. The CDR3 nucleotides read TGCAGCGTTGAAGCCCGATCTAGAATTGGCAGGGGCTATGGCTACACCTTC. The V and J genes are TRBV29-1 and TRBJ1-2, with a tentative D call TRBD1 (6 bases). Looked up from germline, CDR1 is SQVTM and CDR2 is ANQGSEA. Deletions cut 1 base from V and 4 bases from J, with 22 bases between. The CDR3 runs 17 residues.

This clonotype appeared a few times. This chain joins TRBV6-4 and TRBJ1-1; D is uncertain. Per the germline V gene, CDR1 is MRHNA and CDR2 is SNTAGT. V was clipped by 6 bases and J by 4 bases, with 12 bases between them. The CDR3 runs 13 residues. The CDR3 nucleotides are TGTGCCAGCAGCGGGCGGGGAGGCACTGAAGCTTTCTTT. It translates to CASSGRGGTEAFF.

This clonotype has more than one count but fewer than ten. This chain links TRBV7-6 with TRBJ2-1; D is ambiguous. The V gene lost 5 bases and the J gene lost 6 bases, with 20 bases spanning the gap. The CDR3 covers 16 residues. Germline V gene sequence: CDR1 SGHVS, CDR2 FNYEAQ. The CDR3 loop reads CASSPGVSLLSNEQFF. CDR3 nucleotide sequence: TGTGCCAGCAGCCCTGGGGTTAGCCTCCTCTCCAATGAGCAGTTCTTC. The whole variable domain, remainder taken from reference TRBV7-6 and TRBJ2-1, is GAGVSQSPRYKVTKRGQDVALRCDPISGHVSLYWYRQALGQGPEFLTYFNYEAQQDKSGLPNDRFSAERPEGSISTLTIQRTEQRDSAMYRCASSPGVSLLSNEQFFGPGTRLTVL.

In DNA form, the CDR3 reads TGTGCCAGCAGCTTATTGCTAGCGGGAGAAGGCTACAATGAGCAGTTCTTC. It encodes CASSLLLAGEGYNEQFF. The chain combines TRBV7-9 with TRBJ2-1, with TRBD2 identical over 10 bases. The V gene's germline CDR1 is SEHNR and CDR2 FQNEAQ (reference sequence). J was trimmed by 3 bases and V by 2 bases; bases with no gene match: 7. The CDR3 runs 17 residues. Using reference TRBV7-9 and TRBJ2-1 for the parts outside the CDR3, the full variable domain is DTGVSQNPRHKITKRGQNVTFRCDPISEHNRLYWYRQTLGQGPEFLTYFQNEAQLEKSRLLSDRFSAERPKGSFSTLEIQRTEQGDSAMYLCASSLLLAGEGYNEQFFGPGTRLTVL.

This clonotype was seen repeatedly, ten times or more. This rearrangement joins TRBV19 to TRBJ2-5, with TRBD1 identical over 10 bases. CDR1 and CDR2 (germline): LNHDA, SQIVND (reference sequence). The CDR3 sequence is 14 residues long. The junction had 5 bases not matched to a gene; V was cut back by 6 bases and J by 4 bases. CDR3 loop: CASSRDRGRETQYF. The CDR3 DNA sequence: TGTGCCAGTAGCCGGGACAGGGGACGAGAGACCCAGTACTTC.

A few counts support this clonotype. As DNA, the CDR3 is TGTGCCAGCAGAGAGACAGGGTACGCGGAGACCCAGTACTTC. Its protein is CASRETGYAETQYF. The chain employs TRBV12-3 or TRBV12-4 and TRBJ2-5, with 7 nucleotides matching TRBD1. The CDR3 extends over 14 amino acids. The V and J ends lost 6 bases and 5 bases, in that order; junction bases with no gene match: 9.

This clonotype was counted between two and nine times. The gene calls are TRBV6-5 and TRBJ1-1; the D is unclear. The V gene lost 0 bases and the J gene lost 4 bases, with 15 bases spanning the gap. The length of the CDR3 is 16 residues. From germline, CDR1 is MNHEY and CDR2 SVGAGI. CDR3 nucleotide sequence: TGTGCCAGCAGTTACTCAAATGGGCACCGTGGCACTGAAGCTTTCTTT. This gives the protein CASSYSNGHRGTEAFF.

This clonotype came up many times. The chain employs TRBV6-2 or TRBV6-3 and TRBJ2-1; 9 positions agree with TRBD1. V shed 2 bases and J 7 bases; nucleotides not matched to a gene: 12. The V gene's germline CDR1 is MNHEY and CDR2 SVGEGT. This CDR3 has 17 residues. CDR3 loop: CASSYHSGQGHGNEQFF. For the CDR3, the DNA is TGTGCCAGCAGTTACCACTCGGGACAGGGCCATGGGAATGAGCAGTTCTTC.

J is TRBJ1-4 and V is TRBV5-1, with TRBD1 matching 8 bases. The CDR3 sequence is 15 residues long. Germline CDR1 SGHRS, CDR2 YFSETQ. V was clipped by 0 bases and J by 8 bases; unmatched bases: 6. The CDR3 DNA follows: TGCGCCAGCAGCTTGGTAGTGGACAGGGTGGAAAAACTGTTTTTT. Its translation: CASSLVVDRVEKLFF.

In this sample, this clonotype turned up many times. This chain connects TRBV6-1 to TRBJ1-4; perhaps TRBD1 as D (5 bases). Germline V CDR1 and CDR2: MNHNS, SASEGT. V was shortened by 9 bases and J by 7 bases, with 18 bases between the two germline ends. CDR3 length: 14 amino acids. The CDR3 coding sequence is TGTGCCAGTTCAATTGGGGCTGGGGGTGAAAAACTGTTTTTT. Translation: CASSIGAGGEKLFF.

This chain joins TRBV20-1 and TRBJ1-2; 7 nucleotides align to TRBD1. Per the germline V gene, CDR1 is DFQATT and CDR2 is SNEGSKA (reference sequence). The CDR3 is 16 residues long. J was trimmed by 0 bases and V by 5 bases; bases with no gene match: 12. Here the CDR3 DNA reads TGCAGTGCTCCGAAGGGCGGGACAGCTCCTAACTATGGCTACACCTTC. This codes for CSAPKGGTAPNYGYTF.

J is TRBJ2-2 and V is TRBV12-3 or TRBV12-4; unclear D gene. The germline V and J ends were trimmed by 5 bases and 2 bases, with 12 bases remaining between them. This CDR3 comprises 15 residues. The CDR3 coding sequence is TGTGCCAGCAGTGCCAACAGCCGTAACACCGGGGAGCTGTTTTTT. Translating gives CASSANSRNTGELFF.

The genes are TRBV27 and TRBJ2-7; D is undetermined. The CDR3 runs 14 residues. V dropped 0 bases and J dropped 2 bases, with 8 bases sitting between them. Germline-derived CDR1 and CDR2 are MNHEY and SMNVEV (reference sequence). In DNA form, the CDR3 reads TGTGCCAGCAGTTTATCCGCTAATACCTACGAGCAGTACTTC. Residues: CASSLSANTYEQYF.

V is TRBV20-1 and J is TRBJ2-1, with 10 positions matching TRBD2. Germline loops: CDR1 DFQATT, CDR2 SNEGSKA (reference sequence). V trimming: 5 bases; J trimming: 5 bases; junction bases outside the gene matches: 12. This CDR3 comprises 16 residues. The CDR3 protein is CSAGSGRYGPDNEQFF. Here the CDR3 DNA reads TGCAGTGCTGGTAGCGGGAGGTACGGCCCGGACAATGAGCAGTTCTTC.

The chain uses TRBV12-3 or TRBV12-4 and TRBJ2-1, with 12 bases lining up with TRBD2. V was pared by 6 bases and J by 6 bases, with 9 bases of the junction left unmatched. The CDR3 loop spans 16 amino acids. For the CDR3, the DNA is TGTGCCAGCAGACATCGACTAGCGGGAGATCGCAATGAGCAGTTCTTC. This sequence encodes CASRHRLAGDRNEQFF.